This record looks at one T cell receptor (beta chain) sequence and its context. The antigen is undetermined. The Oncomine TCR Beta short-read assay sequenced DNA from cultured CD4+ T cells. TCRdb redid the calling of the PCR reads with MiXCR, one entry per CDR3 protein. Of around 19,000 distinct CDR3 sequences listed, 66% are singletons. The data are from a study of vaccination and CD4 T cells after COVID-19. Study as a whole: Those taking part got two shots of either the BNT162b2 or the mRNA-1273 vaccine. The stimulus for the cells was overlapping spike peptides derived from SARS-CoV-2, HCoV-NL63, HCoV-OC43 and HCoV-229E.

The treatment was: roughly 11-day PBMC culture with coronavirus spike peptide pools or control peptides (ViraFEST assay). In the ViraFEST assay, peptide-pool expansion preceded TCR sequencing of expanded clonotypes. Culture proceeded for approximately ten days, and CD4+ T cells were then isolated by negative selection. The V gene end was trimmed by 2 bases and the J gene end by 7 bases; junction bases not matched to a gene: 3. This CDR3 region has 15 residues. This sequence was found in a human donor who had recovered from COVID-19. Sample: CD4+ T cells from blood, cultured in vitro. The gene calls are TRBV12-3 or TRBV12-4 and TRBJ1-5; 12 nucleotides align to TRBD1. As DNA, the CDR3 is TGTGCCAGCAGTTTAAGGGACAGGGGGCGGCAGCCCCAGCATTTT. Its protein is CASSLRDRGRQPQHF.